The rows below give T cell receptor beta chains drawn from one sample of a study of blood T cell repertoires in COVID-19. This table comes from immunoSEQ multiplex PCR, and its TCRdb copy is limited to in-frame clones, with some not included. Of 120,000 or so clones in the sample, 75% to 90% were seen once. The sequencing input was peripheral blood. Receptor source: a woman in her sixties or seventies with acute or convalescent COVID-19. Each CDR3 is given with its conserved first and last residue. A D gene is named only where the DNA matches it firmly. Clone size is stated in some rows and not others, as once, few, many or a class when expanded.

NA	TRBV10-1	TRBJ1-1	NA	CASSEHRNTEAFF	TGCGCCAGCAGTGAGCACAGGAACACTGAAGCTTTCTTT
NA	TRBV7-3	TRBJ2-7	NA	CASSSITFCYEQYF	TGTGCCAGCAGCTCGATAACTTTTTGCTACGAGCAGTACTTC
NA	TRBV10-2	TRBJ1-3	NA	CASSEPGFSGNTIYF	TGCGCCAGCAGTGAGCCAGGCTTCTCTGGAAACACCATATATTTT
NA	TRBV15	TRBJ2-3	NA	CATSRDRGITDTQYF	TGTGCCACCAGCAGAGATAGGGGGATCACAGATACGCAGTATTTT
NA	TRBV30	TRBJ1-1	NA	CATITREATEAFF	TGTGCCACGATAACCCGGGAGGCCACTGAAGCTTTCTTT
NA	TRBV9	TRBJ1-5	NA	CASSVGLGQPQHF	TGTGCCAGCAGCGTCGGACTGGGCCAGCCCCAGCATTTT
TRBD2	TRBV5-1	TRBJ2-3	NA	CASSGLSGGTHNTDTQYF	TGCGCCAGCAGCGGATTATCGGGGGGAACCCATAACACAGATACGCAGTATTTT
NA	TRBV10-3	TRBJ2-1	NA	CATQPTRGGQGSEQFF	TGTGCTACTCAGCCGACTAGGGGGGGGCAGGGTAGTGAGCAGTTCTTC
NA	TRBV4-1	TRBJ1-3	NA	CASSQIRPSSGNTIYF	TGCGCCAGCAGCCAAATACGACCTAGCTCTGGAAACACCATATATTTT
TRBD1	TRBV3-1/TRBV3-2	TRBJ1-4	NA	CASSGTGGPLEKLFF	TGTGCCAGCAGCGGGACAGGGGGGCCTTTGGAAAAACTGTTTTTT
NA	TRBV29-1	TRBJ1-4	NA	CSVENREIVTTNEKLFF	TGCAGCGTTGAGAACAGGGAGATAGTCACAACTAATGAAAAACTGTTTTTT
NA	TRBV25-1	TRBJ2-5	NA	CAPPRLQETQYF	TGTGCCCCCCCCAGATTACAAGAGACCCAGTACTTC
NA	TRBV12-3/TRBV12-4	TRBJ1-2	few	CASSALGAGYTF	TGTGCCAGCAGTGCTCTAGGGGCTGGCTACACCTTC
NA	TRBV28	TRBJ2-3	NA	CASSLSADTQYF	TGTGCCAGCAGTTTATCTGCAGATACGCAGTATTTT
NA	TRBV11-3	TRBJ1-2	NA	CASSPQGSGYTF	TGTGCCAGCAGCCCCCAGGGCTCTGGCTACACCTTC
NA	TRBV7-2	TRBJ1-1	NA	CASSLAPGMNTEAFF	TGTGCCAGCAGCTTAGCGCCGGGGATGAACACTGAAGCTTTCTTT
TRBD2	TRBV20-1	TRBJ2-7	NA	CSASITEAGPSYEQYF	TGCAGTGCTAGTATAACAGAAGCGGGGCCCTCCTACGAGCAGTACTTC
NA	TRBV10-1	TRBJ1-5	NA	CASSHYQPQHF	TGCGCCAGCAGTCACTATCAGCCCCAGCATTTT
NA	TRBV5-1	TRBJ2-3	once	CASAQGAITDTQYF	TGCGCCAGCGCCCAAGGGGCGATCACAGATACGCAGTATTTT
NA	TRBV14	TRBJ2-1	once	CASSALSSYNEQFF	TGTGCCAGCAGCGCCCTGAGCTCCTACAATGAGCAGTTCTTC
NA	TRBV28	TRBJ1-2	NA	CASSRGGYTF	TGTGCCAGCAGCCGCGGAGGCTACACCTTC
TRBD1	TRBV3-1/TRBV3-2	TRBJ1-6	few	CASSQDGGTGTYPLHF	TGTGCCAGCAGCCAAGATGGGGGGACAGGAACGTACCCCCTCCACTTT
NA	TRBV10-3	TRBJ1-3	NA	CAISEGLGRGVGNTIYF	TGTGCCATCAGTGAAGGTTTAGGCAGGGGAGTCGGAAACACCATATATTTT
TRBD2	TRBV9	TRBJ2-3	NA	CASSVGILAGISTDTQYF	TGTGCCAGCAGCGTAGGGATCCTAGCGGGGATATCCACAGATACGCAGTATTTT
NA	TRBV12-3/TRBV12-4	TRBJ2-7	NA	CASRLTYEQYF	TGTGCCAGCAGACTCACCTACGAGCAGTACTTC
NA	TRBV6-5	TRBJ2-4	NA	CASSYGGTAKNIQYF	TGTGCCAGCAGTTACGGCGGGACAGCGAAAAACATTCAGTACTTC
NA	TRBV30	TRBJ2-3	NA	CAWSALSTDTQYF	TGTGCCTGGAGTGCCCTTAGCACAGATACGCAGTATTTT
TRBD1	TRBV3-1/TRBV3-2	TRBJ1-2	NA	CASSQTGTGNGYTF	TGTGCCAGCAGCCAAACCGGGACAGGGAATGGCTACACCTTC
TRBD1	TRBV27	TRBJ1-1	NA	CASSFLGGGGFTEAFF	TGTGCCAGCAGTTTCCTAGGGGGCGGGGGGTTCACTGAAGCTTTCTTT
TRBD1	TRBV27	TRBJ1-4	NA	CASSRTGTGGEKLFF	TGTGCCAGCAGTCGGACGGGGACAGGCGGTGAAAAACTGTTTTTT
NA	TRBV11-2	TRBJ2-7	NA	CASSLAQGIPYEQYF	TGTGCCAGCAGCCTCGCTCAGGGGATCCCTTACGAGCAGTACTTC
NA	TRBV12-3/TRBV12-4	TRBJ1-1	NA	CASSFQATEAFF	TGTGCCAGCAGTTTCCAGGCTACTGAAGCTTTCTTT
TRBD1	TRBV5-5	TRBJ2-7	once	CASSSAFWDSYSYEQYF	TGTGCCAGCAGCTCAGCGTTTTGGGACAGTTACTCCTACGAGCAGTACTTC
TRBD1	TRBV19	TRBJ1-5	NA	CASNLSAGGKNQPQHF	TGTGCCAGTAACCTTTCGGCAGGGGGCAAAAATCAGCCCCAGCATTTT
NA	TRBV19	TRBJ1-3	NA	CASSTQAANGNTIYF	TGTGCCAGTAGTACTCAGGCAGCTAATGGAAACACCATATATTTT
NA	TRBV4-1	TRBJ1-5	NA	CASSQDMQGPFGQPQHF	TGCGCCAGCAGCCAAGATATGCAGGGGCCCTTCGGTCAGCCCCAGCATTTT
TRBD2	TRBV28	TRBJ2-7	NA	CAIAGDQRLHEQYF	TGTGCCATCGCGGGGGACCAACGATTACACGAGCAGTACTTC
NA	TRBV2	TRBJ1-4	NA	CASSEARVEKLFF	TGTGCCAGCAGTGAAGCGCGCGTTGAAAAACTGTTTTTT
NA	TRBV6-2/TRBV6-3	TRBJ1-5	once	CASSPSSPAQHF	TGTGCCAGCAGTCCCAGTTCTCCAGCCCAGCATTTT
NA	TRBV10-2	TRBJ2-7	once	CASRRSIYEQYF	TGCGCCAGCCGTAGGAGTATCTACGAGCAGTACTTC
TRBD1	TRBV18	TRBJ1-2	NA	CASSPPEGAGGYTF	TGTGCCAGCTCACCTCCCGAGGGGGCAGGTGGCTACACCTTC
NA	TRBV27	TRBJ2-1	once	CASSLLGGEQFF	TGTGCCAGCAGTTTACTGGGAGGTGAGCAGTTCTTC
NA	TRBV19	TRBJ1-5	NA	CASMWSGDSNQPQHF	TGTGCCAGTATGTGGTCAGGCGATAGCAATCAGCCCCAGCATTTT
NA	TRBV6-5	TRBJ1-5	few	CASSPPGGNQPQHF	TGTGCCAGCAGCCCCCCAGGGGGCAATCAGCCCCAGCATTTT
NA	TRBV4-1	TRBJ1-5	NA	CASSQDRNQPQHF	TGCGCCAGCAGCCAAGATCGGAATCAGCCCCAGCATTTT
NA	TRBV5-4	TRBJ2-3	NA	CASSSGLTAVSDTQYF	TGTGCCAGCAGCTCCGGACTGACTGCCGTTTCAGATACGCAGTATTTT
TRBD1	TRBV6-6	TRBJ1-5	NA	CASSGSGTGGLGNQPQHF	TGTGCCAGCAGTGGATCCGGGACAGGGGGCTTGGGCAATCAGCCCCAGCATTTT
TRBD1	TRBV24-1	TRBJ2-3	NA	CATSEYRGINTDTQYF	TGTGCCACCAGTGAATACAGGGGTATCAACACAGATACGCAGTATTTT
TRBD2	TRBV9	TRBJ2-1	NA	CASSVGGRGGYDNEQFF	TGTGCCAGCAGCGTAGGAGGGCGGGGGGGTTATGACAATGAGCAGTTCTTC
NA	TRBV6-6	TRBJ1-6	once	CASRTAYNSPLHF	TGTGCCAGCAGGACAGCCTATAATTCACCCCTCCACTTT
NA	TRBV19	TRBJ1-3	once	CASSMMRTSGNTIYF	TGTGCCAGTAGTATGATGAGGACATCGGGAAACACCATATATTTT
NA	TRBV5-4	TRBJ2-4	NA	CASSRQGGGPRAKNIQYF	TGTGCCAGCAGTCGCCAGGGTGGGGGCCCTCGAGCCAAAAACATTCAGTACTTC
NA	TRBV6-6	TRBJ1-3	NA	CAHRGGNTIYF	TGTGCCCACCGGGGGGGAAACACCATATATTTT
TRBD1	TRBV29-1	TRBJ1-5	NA	CSVETGVGQPQHF	TGCAGCGTCGAAACAGGGGTCGGTCAGCCCCAGCATTTT
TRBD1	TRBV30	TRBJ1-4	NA	CAWSGRQGWGEKLFF	TGTGCCTGGAGTGGTAGACAGGGGTGGGGTGAAAAACTGTTTTTT
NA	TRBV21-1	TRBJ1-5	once	CASSKDRNVPGQDHHNSNQPQHF	TGTGCCAGCAGCAAGGACCGAAACGTCCCGGGACAGGATCACCATAATAGCAATCAGCCCCAGCATTTT